Presented here are 8 T cell receptor beta chains from one specimen sequenced in a study of T cells in Graves' hyperthyroidism and ophthalmopathy. There were TCR beta CDR3 regions amplified from RNA transcripts. During a first-round RT-PCR of the TCR CDR3, the HTBI primer set was used. TCRdb reprocessed the multiplex PCR reads with MiXCR, giving one entry per CDR3 protein. Of some 210,000 distinct CDR3 sequences listed, 17% are singletons. Sequencing was carried out using blood. The receptor source for this set is a man between 45 and 60 years old with Graves' hyperthyroidism.

This clonotype appeared many times. The genes are TRBV2 and TRBJ1-1; no definite D call. The CDR3 length is 13 residues. In germline, CDR1 is SNHLY, CDR2 FYNNEI. V lost 2 bases, J lost 1 base, and 5 bases lay in between. This chain's CDR3 is CASSELENTEAFF. CDR3 nucleotide sequence: TGTGCCAGCAGTGAACTTGAGAACACTGAAGCTTTCTTT.

The chain couples TRBV5-1 to TRBJ1-3, with D possibly TRBD1 on 5 matching bases. This CDR3 comprises 14 residues. Trimming cost V 0 bases and J 3 bases, with 7 bases left between them. Germline CDR1 SGHRS, CDR2 YFSETQ. CDR3 in DNA: TGCGCCAGCAGCTTGGGAGGGGATGGAAACACCATATATTTT. It yields the protein CASSLGGDGNTIYF.

This clonotype was observed at least ten times. This sequence joins TRBV3-1 and TRBJ1-2, with D perhaps TRBD1 (6 bases). The CDR3 contains 15 residues. V lost 1 base, J lost 4 bases, and 13 bases lay in between. Germline V gene sequence: CDR1 LGHDT, CDR2 YNNKEL (reference sequence). The CDR3 spells CASSQGYGGAYGYTF. The CDR3 nucleotides are TGTGCCAGCAGCCAAGGATATGGGGGGGCCTATGGCTACACCTTC. Together with reference TRBV3-1 and TRBJ1-2, the CDR3 gives the full variable domain: DTAVSQTPKYLVTQMGNDKSIKCEQNLGHDTMYWYKQDSKKFLKIMFSYNNKELIINETVPNRFSPKSPDKAHLNLHINSLELGDSAVYFCASSQGYGGAYGYTFGSGTRLTVV.

This clonotype has at least ten counts. The chain uses TRBV28 and TRBJ2-7, with a tentative D call TRBD2 (7 bases). Trimming took off 7 bases at V and 5 bases at J, with 24 bases between the two ends. Per the germline V gene, CDR1 is MDHEN and CDR2 is SYDVKM. The CDR3 loop spans 16 amino acids. For the CDR3, the DNA is TGTGCCAGCATTTACTCGGGGGGCAGGGGTCTCCACGAGCAGTACTTC. As protein: CASIYSGGRGLHEQYF.

This clonotype turned up a few times. The chain is built from TRBV7-2 and TRBJ2-2, with 7 bases lining up with TRBD2. Germline lookup yields CDR1 SGHTA and CDR2 FQGNSA. The V and J ends lost 1 base and 6 bases, in that order; junction bases with no gene match: 2. CDR3 length equals 14 residues. The CDR3 region has the DNA TGTGCCAGCAGCTTAGAGCGGGACCCCGGGGAGCTGTTTTTT. This translates into CASSLERDPGELFF.

This clonotype was seen at least ten times. V is TRBV20-1 and J is TRBJ2-7; D ambiguous. This CDR3 is built from 10 residues. V was pared by 3 bases and J by 5 bases, with 5 bases between. The germline CDR1 and CDR2 sequences are DFQATT and SNEGSKA (reference sequence). The CDR3 here is CSASGNEQYF. The CDR3 DNA follows: TGCAGTGCTAGCGGAAACGAGCAGTACTTC.

The genes are TRBV7-2 and TRBJ2-4; D is possibly TRBD1 (5 bases). CDR3 length: 14 residues. Trimming removed 3 bases from V and 7 bases from J, with 13 bases in between. Germline CDR1 reads SGHTA; CDR2 reads FQGNSA. This CDR3 is CASSLDNLANIQYF. The DNA for the CDR3 is TGTGCCAGCAGCTTGGACAACCTCGCGAACATTCAGTACTTC.

The CDR3 region is CASSPSGVSEQFF. CDR3 bases: TGTGCCAGCAGCCCCAGCGGGGTCTCTGAGCAGTTCTTC. V is TRBV11-3 and J is TRBJ2-1; 7 bases map to TRBD2. V trimming: 5 bases; J trimming: 9 bases; junction bases outside the gene matches: 7. The CDR3 runs to 13 residues. Germline V gene data show CDR1 as SGHNT and CDR2 as YENEEA.